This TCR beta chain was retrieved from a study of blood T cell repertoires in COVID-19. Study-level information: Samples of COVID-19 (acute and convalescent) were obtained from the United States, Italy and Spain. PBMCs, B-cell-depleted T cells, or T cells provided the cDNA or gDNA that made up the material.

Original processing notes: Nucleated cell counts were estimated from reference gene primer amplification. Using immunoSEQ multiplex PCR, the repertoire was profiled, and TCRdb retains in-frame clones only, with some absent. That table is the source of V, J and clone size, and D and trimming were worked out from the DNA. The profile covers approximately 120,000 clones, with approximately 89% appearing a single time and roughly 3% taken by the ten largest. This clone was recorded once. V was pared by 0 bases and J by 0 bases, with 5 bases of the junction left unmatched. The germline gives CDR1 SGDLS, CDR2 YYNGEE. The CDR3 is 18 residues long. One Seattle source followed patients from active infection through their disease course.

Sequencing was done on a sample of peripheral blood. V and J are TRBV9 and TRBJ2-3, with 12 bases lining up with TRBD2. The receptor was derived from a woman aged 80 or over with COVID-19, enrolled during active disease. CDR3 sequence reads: CASSVGLAGGLSTDTQYF. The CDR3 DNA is TGTGCCAGCAGCGTAGGGCTAGCGGGAGGGTTGAGCACAGATACGCAGTATTTT.